Below, 23 T cell receptor beta chains from the same sample are listed, as sequenced in a study of T cells in Graves' hyperthyroidism and ophthalmopathy. Using RNA transcripts as the source, TCR beta CDR3 regions were amplified. HTBI primers were employed in a first-round RT-PCR of the TCR CDR3. Using its own MiXCR run on the multiplex PCR reads, TCRdb lists one record per CDR3 protein. The sample shows 300,000 to 450,000 distinct CDR3 sequences, more than 15% of them seen only once. Sequenced sample: blood. These receptors were taken from a young woman with Graves' hyperthyroidism that later progressed to Graves' ophthalmopathy.

This clonotype came up many times. CDR3: CASRQGGNTEAFF. In nucleotides, the CDR3 is TGTGCCAGCAGGCAGGGGGGTAACACTGAAGCTTTCTTT. This sequence joins TRBV12-3 or TRBV12-4 and TRBJ1-1; 7 bases fit TRBD1. The CDR3 consists of 13 residues. The V gene end was trimmed by 6 bases and the J gene end by 2 bases; junction bases not matched to a gene: 3.

Comment on this clonotype: This could be a read error, since a much larger clone is one nucleotide away. This chain connects TRBV2 to TRBJ1-4, with D uncertain. Germline V CDR1 and CDR2: SNHLY, FYNNEI. The CDR3 totals 15 residues. CDR3 nucleotides: TGTGCCAGCAGTGACCAGCAGGTTGCTAATGAAGAACTGTTTTTT. The encoded protein is CASSDQQVANEELFF.

V is TRBV27 and J is TRBJ2-7; no clear D gene. The length of the CDR3 is 13 residues. Germline CDR1 and CDR2: MNHEY and SMNVEV (reference sequence). Trimming pared 2 bases from V and 3 bases from J, leaving 8 bases between. In DNA, the CDR3 is TGTGCCAGCAGTTTAGGACGTTACTACGAGCAGTACTTC. Translation gives CASSLGRYYEQYF.

The J gene is TRBJ2-1, the V gene TRBV7-9; D uncertain. In germline, CDR1 is SEHNR, CDR2 FQNEAQ (reference sequence). Trimming cost V 3 bases and J 3 bases, with 9 bases left between them. This CDR3 is 14 amino acids long. In DNA form, the CDR3 reads TGTGCCAGCAGCTTTGGGTCAGTCTACAATGAGCAGTTCTTC. Encoded protein: CASSFGSVYNEQFF. Full variable domain (rest looked up from reference TRBV7-9 and TRBJ2-1): DTGVSQNPRHKITKRGQNVTFRCDPISEHNRLYWYRQTLGQGPEFLTYFQNEAQLEKSRLLSDRFSAERPKGSFSTLEIQRTEQGDSAMYLCASSFGSVYNEQFFGPGTRLTVL.

Comments on this clonotype: Given a much more abundant clone one base away, this may be a read error. This chain uses TRBV29-1 with TRBJ2-3, with D hard to call. The CDR3 covers 16 residues. Germline V CDR1 and CDR2: SQVTM, ANQGSEA. The CDR3 nucleotides are TGCGGCGTTGATGGCCTCGCTCCTTTTAGCACAGATACGCAGTATTTT. It is translated as CGVDGLAPFSTDTQYF.

This chain uses TRBV19 with TRBJ1-5; D is undetermined. Germline lookup yields CDR1 LNHDA and CDR2 SQIVND (reference sequence). The CDR3 has 13 amino acids. V lost 9 bases and J 7 bases, leaving 16 bases between the germline ends. CDR3 in amino acids: CASHGPLGQPQHF. The CDR3 DNA reads as TGTGCCAGCCATGGACCCTTAGGACAGCCCCAGCATTTT.

The J gene is TRBJ1-2, the V gene TRBV20-1, with D possibly being TRBD1 (6 bases). V was pared by 3 bases and J by 4 bases, with 15 bases between. Germline CDR1 is DFQATT and CDR2 is SNEGSKA (reference sequence). This CDR3 region has 14 residues. The CDR3 reads CSASGGQISYGYTF. CDR3 nucleotide sequence: TGCAGTGCTAGTGGAGGACAGATTTCCTATGGCTACACCTTC.

Ten or more counts support this clonotype. The CDR3 coding sequence is TGCAGTGCTAGAGATAGGAGGGAGGCTAATGAAAAACTGTTTTTT. It specifies CSARDRREANEKLFF. The chain joins TRBV20-1 to TRBJ1-4; D is unclear. This CDR3 contains 15 residues. V was shortened by 0 bases and J by 3 bases, with 11 bases between the two germline ends. Looked up from germline, CDR1 is DFQATT and CDR2 is SNEGSKA (reference sequence).

This clonotype was seen ten or more times. The rearrangement joins TRBV2 to TRBJ1-4, with 8 bases identical to TRBD1. Germline V lookup: CDR1 SNHLY, CDR2 FYNNEI. The CDR3 covers 15 residues. The V and J ends lost 8 bases and 3 bases, in that order; junction bases with no gene match: 8. The CDR3 loop is CASSGTGSPNEKLFF. The CDR3 DNA reads TGTGCCAGCTCCGGGACAGGCAGTCCTAATGAAAAACTGTTTTTT.

This clonotype has only a few counts. The chain is built from TRBV5-1 and TRBJ1-5, with no clear D. The V gene lost 0 bases and the J gene lost 3 bases, with 13 bases spanning the gap. CDR1 and CDR2 (germline): SGHRS, YFSETQ. The CDR3 runs to 16 residues. The CDR3: CASSLGGPSLNQPQHF. As DNA, the CDR3 is TGCGCCAGCAGCTTGGGAGGTCCTAGCCTCAATCAGCCCCAGCATTTT.

This clonotype showed up many times. The rearrangement uses TRBV20-1 and TRBJ2-1; no clear D gene. Germline assignment: CDR1 DFQATT and CDR2 SNEGSKA (reference sequence). Deletions cut 5 bases from V and 2 bases from J, with 10 bases between. The CDR3 is made up of 13 amino acids. In DNA, the CDR3 is TGCAGTGCTCCGGACCCACCCTACAATGAGCAGTTCTTC. As protein: CSAPDPPYNEQFF.

There are a few counts of this clonotype. The J gene is TRBJ2-7, the V gene TRBV28; possibly TRBD1 or TRBD2 for D (5 bases each). Germline CDR1 reads MDHEN; CDR2 reads SYDVKM. Trimming removed 6 bases from V and 5 bases from J, with 17 bases in between. This CDR3 region has 14 residues. The CDR3 DNA follows: TGTGCCAGCAGGGGTGGGCTAGTGGGACACGAGCAGTACTTC. It codes for CASRGGLVGHEQYF.

This chain uses TRBV2 with TRBJ1-6; tentatively, D is TRBD1 (5 bases). There are 17 residues in the CDR3. Between the trimmed V and J ends, which lost 0 bases and 5 bases, there was a span of 14 bases. Germline-derived CDR1 and CDR2 are SNHLY and FYNNEI. The CDR3 loop is CASSEALLDRNNSPLHF. Written as DNA, the CDR3 is TGTGCCAGCAGTGAAGCGCTTCTCGACAGAAATAATTCACCCCTCCACTTT.

This clonotype turned up a few times. Just one base apart from a much larger clone, this may be a read error. This sequence joins TRBV3-1 and TRBJ2-1; D might be TRBD1 (6 bases). The CDR3 is 14 residues long. In germline, CDR1 is LGHDT, CDR2 YNNKEL (reference sequence). The V and J ends lost 5 bases and 10 bases respectively, with 18 bases between them. The CDR3 spells CASSNPPGHHEQFF. CDR3 in DNA: TGTGCCAGCAGCAACCCCCCGGGACACCACGAGCAGTTCTTC.

This chain links TRBV7-2 with TRBJ2-3; a weak D match, TRBD1 (5 bases). This CDR3 has 15 residues. V shed 1 base and J shed 3 bases, with 11 bases lying between them. Per the germline V gene, CDR1 is SGHTA and CDR2 is FQGNSA. As DNA, the CDR3 is TGTGCCAGCAGCTTAGGGGGCAGCCATACAGATACGCAGTATTTT. Residues: CASSLGGSHTDTQYF.

This clonotype was recorded at least ten times. This chain joins TRBV6-2 or TRBV6-3 and TRBJ2-7; 7 nucleotides agree with TRBD2. The CDR3 loop spans 15 amino acids. Germline assignment: CDR1 MNHEY and CDR2 SVGEGT. Losses at the gene ends were 7 bases for V and 2 bases for J; bases not matched to a gene: 11. CDR3 nucleotides: TGTGCCAGCACCTACGGGGTGCTAGCGGCCTACGAGCAGTACTTC. Encoded protein: CASTYGVLAAYEQYF.

The J gene is TRBJ2-5, the V gene TRBV7-9; 9 bases agree with TRBD2. V was pared by 1 base and J by 0 bases, with 3 bases of the junction left unmatched. The length of the CDR3 is 16 residues. Germline V gene data show CDR1 as SEHNR and CDR2 as FQNEAQ (reference sequence). The CDR3: CASSLVASGDQETQYF. The CDR3 DNA reads TGTGCCAGCAGCTTAGTTGCTAGCGGGGACCAAGAGACCCAGTACTTC.

This clonotype has ten or more counts. The rearrangement uses TRBV12-3 or TRBV12-4 and TRBJ1-5; 7 bases line up with TRBD1. With 5 bases clipped from V and 4 bases from J, the junction kept 8 bases outside the gene matches. There are 15 residues in the CDR3. This chain's CDR3 is CASSPGQLANQPQHF. CDR3 bases: TGTGCCAGCAGTCCGGGACAGCTAGCGAATCAGCCCCAGCATTTT.

This clonotype was seen many times. V and J are TRBV2 and TRBJ1-1, with 10 nucleotides matching TRBD1. Losses at the gene ends were 6 bases for V and 5 bases for J; bases not matched to a gene: 6. The germline V gene has CDR1 SNHLY and CDR2 FYNNEI. The CDR3 contains 14 residues. The CDR3: CASRGDRGLTEAFF. The CDR3 DNA follows: TGTGCCAGCAGGGGAGACAGGGGGCTTACTGAAGCTTTCTTT.

V and J are TRBV20-1 and TRBJ2-1, with a possible D match to TRBD2 (6 bases). V lost 0 bases to trimming and J lost 7 bases, with 16 bases between them. The CDR3 contains 15 residues. Germline-derived CDR1 and CDR2 are DFQATT and SNEGSKA (reference sequence). For the CDR3, the DNA is TGCAGTGCTAGAGATTTTAGGTTGCGGGATAATGAGCAGTTCTTC. It is translated as CSARDFRLRDNEQFF.

The chain is built from TRBV4-1 and TRBJ1-3; D gene unclear. Trimming shortened V by 1 base and J by 4 bases, and 8 bases separated the two germline ends. The germline V gene has CDR1 MGHRA and CDR2 YSYEKL. CDR3 length: 14 residues. The CDR3 loop reads CASSQGVRGNTIYF. The CDR3 bases are TGCGCCAGCAGCCAAGGAGTCCGCGGAAACACCATATATTTT.

This clonotype was counted ten times or more. This rearrangement joins TRBV7-9 to TRBJ2-5; 11 bases map to TRBD2. CDR1 is SEHNR, CDR2 FQNEAQ, per germline (reference sequence). Trimming took 5 bases from V and 2 from J; bases not matched to a gene: 7. There are 16 residues in the CDR3. The CDR3 nucleotides are TGTGCCAGCAGCCTTCTAGCGGGAGGCCCACAAGAGACCCAGTACTTC. Its protein is CASSLLAGGPQETQYF.

This clonotype was seen more than once but under ten times. This sequence joins TRBV3-2 and TRBJ1-1. TRBV3-2 counts as a pseudogene. CDR3 size: 18 residues. CDR3 amino acids: CASSQRGALSEGQTEAFF. DNA for the CDR3: TGTGCCAGCAGCCAACGCGGGGCCCTCTCGGAGGGGCAGACTGAAGCTTTCTTT.